The clone carrying this T cell receptor (beta chain) has at least ten counts. The antigen remains unidentified. Gene names refer to mouse genes. The read ends 3 residues shy of where the CDR3 ends; the end is completed using the germline J gene. The data were obtained in a study of CD8+ T cells in alopecia areata. Study details: Female C3H/HeJ mice aged 7-10 weeks received skin from approximately 6-13-month-old C3H/HeJ donors with spontaneous alopecia. Study results and limitations: Greater clonality was observed in lesional scalp samples, especially alopecia totalis/universalis, versus normal scalp. In patients, TCRs were shared less clearly than in mice, and HLA may possibly be involved.

The V gene's germline CDR1 is NNHNN and CDR2 SYGAGS (reference sequence). CDR3 length: 14 residues. Trimming pared 4 bases from V and 4 bases from J, leaving 9 bases between. CD4, CD8alpha, NKG2D, NKG2ACE and other markers were used to sort pooled cutaneous lymph node cells. Following RNA extraction, reverse transcription yielded cDNA that acted as the sequencing template. Measured with immunoSEQ multiplex PCR; TCRdb has only the in-frame clones, and not every one. This sample comprises some 3,500 clones, none seen once only. The sample was CD8+ T cells sorted from a lymph node. This receptor was obtained from a C3H/HeJ mouse with alopecia areata. Strain MHC haplotype: H2-k. This chain joins TRBV13-2 and TRBJ1-6, with no clear D. TRBJ1-6 is reported as an ORF; its role is uncertain. The covered CDR3 bases are TGTGCCAGCGGTACCTTCCAGTATAATTCGCCC. Protein sequence: CASGTFQYNSP. The CDR3 in its entirety is CASGTFQYNSPLYF.